This T cell receptor (beta chain) was documented in a study of blood T cell repertoires in COVID-19. In the study overall: Samples came from the United States, Italy and Spain, spanning acute and convalescent COVID-19. Nucleic acid was either cDNA or gDNA, and it came from T cells, B-cell-depleted T cells, or PBMCs.

This clone was counted between two and nine times. In the authors' workflow: Amplification from reference gene primers served as the basis for estimated nucleated cell counts. The data were produced by immunoSEQ multiplex PCR, yet TCRdb's version contains in-frame clones alone and is incomplete. That table gives V, J and clone size, and the DNA gave D and trimming. The top ten clones hold around a sixth of a sample with just over 90,000 clones, about 88% of them seen once. From germline, CDR1 is KGHDR and CDR2 SFDVKD. This CDR3 spans 15 amino acids. Trimming took 11 bases from V and 0 from J, leaving 18 bases between them.

Sequenced input: peripheral blood. The TCR sequence derives from a woman aged 80 or older with acute or convalescent COVID-19. This sequence joins TRBV24-1 and TRBJ1-2, with D possibly matching TRBD1 (5 bases). As DNA, the CDR3 is TGTGCCATCAAGAAGGGGTCCTCCCCTAACTATGGCTACACCTTC. This codes for CAIKKGSSPNYGYTF.